This T cell receptor beta chain was recorded in a study of regulatory T cells in long-lasting Graves disease. Study conclusions and caveats: Persistent Graves' patients possessed reduced TCR diversity relative to recently diagnosed ones.

The authors built TCR beta libraries using iRepertoire HTBI primers and Arm-PCR of CDR3 regions. TCRdb analysed the multiplex PCR reads with MiXCR anew, one entry per CDR3 protein. The repertoire holds over 350,000 distinct CDR3 sequences, with about 14% as singletons. Time point defined: newly diagnosed GD, antithyroid drugs for less than 3 months. PBMCs provided the RNA from which the TCR library was made. This clonotype was detected once. What it recognizes is unknown. This same sample was also part of a study on T cells in Graves' hyperthyroidism and ophthalmopathy. That paper notes: Pregnant or lactating patients were excluded, as were those with uncontrolled infection or other autoimmune disease. The model anticipated ophthalmopathy a median around six months pre-onset.

Sequencing was performed on peripheral blood mononuclear cells (PBMCs), taken at new diagnosis, from a patient treated with antithyroid drugs. This TCR derives from a woman aged 50 to 65 with Graves disease.

The CDR3 coding sequence is TGTGCCAGTACTGTGGCAGGGACCGGGGAGCTGTTTTTT. Translated, it gives CASTVAGTGELFF. The chain uses TRBV28 and TRBJ2-2, with D perhaps TRBD1 (5 bases). In germline, CDR1 is MDHEN, CDR2 SYDVKM. The CDR3 covers 13 residues. Trimming took 9 bases from V and 5 from J, leaving 13 bases between them.